Following are 23 T cell receptor beta chains from one sample sequenced in a study of CXCR3-negative and CXCR3-positive naive CD8 T cells. cDNA libraries for TRB were generated by 5' RACE incorporating UMI labels. TCRdb reprocessed the 5' RACE reads, keeping one entry per CDR3 protein, no DNA. Listed are over 55,000 distinct CDR3 sequences; 23% falls within the top ten. The sample was memory CD8+ T cells from blood. The receptors here all came from a human donor in good health. Some clones in this sample may be carry-over from other donors' samples.

This chain joins TRBV7-9 and TRBJ2-5. The CDR3 is 14 amino acids. Per germline, CDR1 SEHNR and CDR2 FQNEAQ (reference sequence). The CDR3 loop is CASSLVNFQETQYF.

This rearrangement joins TRBV29-1 to TRBJ2-7; TCRdb calls TRBD2, which cannot be checked without DNA. CDR3 length: 12 amino acids. CDR1 is SQVTM and CDR2 is ANQGSEA in the germline V gene. This chain's CDR3 is CSASASDYEQYF.

The chain employs TRBV28 and TRBJ1-4. The CDR3 length is 15 residues. Germline V lookup: CDR1 MDHEN, CDR2 SYDVKM. CDR3 sequence: CASSRSGATNEKLFF.

CDR3 sequence reads: CASSDSGGGALDTQYF. This chain uses TRBV6-4 with TRBJ2-3; TCRdb indicates TRBD2, and absent DNA this call remains unverified. The CDR3 runs to 16 residues. Looked up from germline, CDR1 is MRHNA and CDR2 is SNTAGT.

The chain joins TRBV29-1 to TRBJ1-3. The germline V gene encodes CDR1 SQVTM and CDR2 ANQGSEA. The CDR3 has 14 residues. CDR3 amino acids: CSVLRTGSGNTIYF.

This rearrangement joins TRBV5-1 to TRBJ2-5; the TRBD1 assignment by TCRdb is unverifiable without DNA. Germline loops: CDR1 SGHRS, CDR2 YFSETQ. The CDR3 is made up of 15 amino acids. The chain's CDR3 is CASSGSRGYQETQYF.

V usage is TRBV10-3 and J usage is TRBJ2-3; TCRdb picks TRBD2, but there is no DNA to check that call. Germline values: CDR1 ENHRY, CDR2 SYGVKD. The CDR3 is 16 amino acids. The chain's CDR3 is CAISEASGGTTDTQYF.

The chain employs TRBV5-6 and TRBJ2-2; TCRdb returns TRBD2, unconfirmable since there is no DNA. The CDR3 sequence is 15 residues long. Germline V CDR1 and CDR2: SGHDT, YYEEEE. The chain's CDR3 is CASSAGTSEPGELFF.

The CDR3 protein is CASSYSPLGRVSYPGELFF. The chain carries TRBV6-2 or TRBV6-3 and TRBJ2-2; no DNA is available, so the TRBD2 call from TCRdb remains unchecked. The CDR3 extends over 19 amino acids. Germline CDR1 is MNHEY and CDR2 is SVGEGT.

The CDR3 sequence is CASSLVLDIPGEQYF. V gene TRBV5-1 combines with J gene TRBJ2-7; the D call from TCRdb, TRBD1, cannot be confirmed without DNA. CDR3 size: 15 residues. Germline V gene data show CDR1 as SGHRS and CDR2 as YFSETQ.

The V gene is TRBV20-1, the J gene TRBJ2-1; TCRdb indicates TRBD2, and absent DNA this call remains unverified. CDR3 length equals 14 residues. Germline V gene sequence: CDR1 DFQATT, CDR2 SNEGSKA (reference sequence). This CDR3 is CSASGAGAYNEQFF.

This chain links TRBV6-6 with TRBJ1-5. Germline CDR1 reads MNHNY; CDR2 reads SVGAGI (reference sequence). The CDR3 runs to 12 residues. CDR3: CASSYGTQPQHF.

V usage is TRBV28 and J usage is TRBJ1-4. The CDR3 totals 11 residues. Germline values: CDR1 MDHEN, CDR2 SYDVKM. CDR3 residues: CASIGAEKLFF.

The V call is TRBV7-9, the J call TRBJ2-1. The CDR3 is 15 residues long. Germline V gene lookup returns CDR1 SEHNR and CDR2 FQNEAQ (reference sequence). CDR3: CASSLTQAVYNEQFF.

J is TRBJ2-1 and V is TRBV20-1. The CDR3 has 12 amino acids. The V gene's germline CDR1 is DFQATT and CDR2 SNEGSKA (reference sequence). The chain's CDR3 is CSARDLNNEQFF.

This chain uses TRBV3-1 with TRBJ2-1; the D call from TCRdb, TRBD1, cannot be confirmed without DNA. The CDR3 totals 15 residues. Germline assignment: CDR1 LGHDT and CDR2 YNNKEL (reference sequence). The chain's CDR3 is CASSLGTGGMGEQFF.

The chain recombines TRBV10-3 with TRBJ1-1; TCRdb designates TRBD1, a call that cannot be tested without DNA. CDR1 ENHRY and CDR2 SYGVKD come from the germline V gene. The CDR3 length is 13 residues. CDR3 in amino acids: CAITPGQGTEAFF.

This chain connects TRBV28 to TRBJ2-3. Germline loops: CDR1 MDHEN, CDR2 SYDVKM. The CDR3 sequence is 11 residues long. CDR3 sequence reads: CASSFEDTQYF.

According to its frequency, this clonotype is medium-sized. The rearrangement joins TRBV11-2 to TRBJ2-3; with no DNA, the TCRdb D assignment of TRBD1 cannot be verified. The germline gives CDR1 SGHAT, CDR2 FQNNGV. The CDR3 contains 17 residues. The CDR3 spells CASSLERGRGRQDTQYF. The full variable domain, completed using reference TRBV11-2 and TRBJ2-3, is EAGVAQSPRYKIIEKRQSVAFWCNPISGHATLYWYQQILGQGPKLLIQFQNNGVVDDSQLPKDRFSAERLKGVDSTLKIQPAKLEDSAVYLCASSLERGRGRQDTQYFGPGTRLTVL.

The chain employs TRBV7-9 and TRBJ1-2; TCRdb's D call of TRBD1 is untestable without DNA. CDR1 SEHNR and CDR2 FQNEAQ come from the germline V gene (reference sequence). This CDR3 contains 14 residues. CDR3 in amino acids: CASSPVPGDYGYTF.

V and J are TRBV28 and TRBJ1-2. Per the germline V gene, CDR1 is MDHEN and CDR2 is SYDVKM. This CDR3 is built from 13 residues. The CDR3 reads CASSFGQDYGYTF.

The V gene is TRBV29-1, the J gene TRBJ2-2; there is no DNA to check the TCRdb D call of TRBD2. Germline CDR1 is SQVTM and CDR2 is ANQGSEA. The CDR3 length is 11 residues. CDR3: CSLDSNGELFF.

J is TRBJ2-7 and V is TRBV4-3; TCRdb indicates TRBD1, and absent DNA this call remains unverified. CDR1 is LGHNA, CDR2 YSLEER, per germline. There are 15 residues in the CDR3. The CDR3 region is CASSPGQGFPYEQYF.